This T cell receptor (beta chain) is from a study of spatial heterogeneity in lung cancer. Study context: The study sequenced follow-up PBMC samples when they were available, at a median of about two years after resection.

Details on this clonotype: At one boundary the junction diverges from the germline segment, which might be a read error.

Stated time point: blood at routine non-recurrence follow-up after resection. Material for sequencing was whole RNA from tumor, nontumor lung or frozen PBMC, left unsorted. TCRdb re-called the 5' RACE reads with MiXCR, one entry per CDR3 protein. The data show about 16,000 distinct CDR3 sequences, roughly 6% seen once. The CDR3 consists of 13 residues. Germline values: CDR1 SGHRS, CDR2 YFSETQ. The source material was PBMCs, sampled at follow-up. The receptor was derived from a male donor with early-stage non-small cell lung cancer. The gene calls are TRBV5-1 and TRBJ1-1, with D hard to call. CDR3 loop: CASSLRANTEAFF. In DNA, the CDR3 is TGTGCCAGCAGCTTGAGGGCGAACACTGAAGCTTTCTTT. The full variable domain, completed using reference TRBV5-1 and TRBJ1-1, is KAGVTQTPRYLIKTRGQQVTLSCSPISGHRSVSWYQQTPGQGLQFLFEYFSETQRNKGNFPGRFSGRQFSNSRSEMNVSTLELGDSALYLCASSLRANTEAFFGQGTRLTVV.